The subject of this entry is one T cell receptor beta chain. CDR3 length: 15 amino acids. CDR1 is SGHNT and CDR2 is YYREEE in the germline V gene (reference sequence). Trimming pared 0 bases from V and 6 bases from J, leaving 13 bases between. TCRdb analysed the RT-PCR reads with MiXCR anew, one entry per CDR3 protein. The sample has around 700,000 distinct CDR3 sequences; approximately 15% are singletons. Sequencing input: memory CD4+ T cells from blood. The origin of this receptor is a female donor in good health, serving as a healthy control. The chain has TRBV5-4 and TRBJ2-1, with D unclear. The CDR3: CASSLAGAFSNEQFF. CDR3 nucleotides: TGTGCCAGCAGCTTGGCCGGTGCGTTTAGCAATGAGCAGTTCTTC.